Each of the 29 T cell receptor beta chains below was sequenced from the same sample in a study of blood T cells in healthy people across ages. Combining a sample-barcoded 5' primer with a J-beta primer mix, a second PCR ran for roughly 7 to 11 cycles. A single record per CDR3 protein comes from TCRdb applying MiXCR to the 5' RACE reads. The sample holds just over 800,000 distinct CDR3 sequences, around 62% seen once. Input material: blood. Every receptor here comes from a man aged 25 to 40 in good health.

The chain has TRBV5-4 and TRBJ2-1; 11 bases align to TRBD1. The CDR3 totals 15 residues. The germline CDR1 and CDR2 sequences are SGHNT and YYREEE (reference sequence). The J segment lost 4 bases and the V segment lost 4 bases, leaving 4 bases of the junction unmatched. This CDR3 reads CASSGTGGLYNEQFF. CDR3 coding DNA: TGTGCCAGCAGCGGGACAGGGGGTCTTTACAATGAGCAGTTCTTC. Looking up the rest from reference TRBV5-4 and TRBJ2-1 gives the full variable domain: ETGVTQSPTHLIKTRGQQVTLRCSSQSGHNTVSWYQQALGQGPQFIFQYYREEENGRGNFPPRFSGLQFPNYSSELNVNALELDDSALYLCASSGTGGLYNEQFFGPGTRLTVL.

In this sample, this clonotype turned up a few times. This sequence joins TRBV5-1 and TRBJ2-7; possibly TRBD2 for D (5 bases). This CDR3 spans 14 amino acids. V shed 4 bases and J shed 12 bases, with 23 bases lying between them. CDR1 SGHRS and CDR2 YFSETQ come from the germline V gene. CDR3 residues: CASSRLRLAEEAYF. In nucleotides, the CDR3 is TGCGCCAGCAGCCGCTTAAGGCTAGCCGAGGAGGCGTACTTC. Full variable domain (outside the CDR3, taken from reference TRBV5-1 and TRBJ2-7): KAGVTQTPRYLIKTRGQQVTLSCSPISGHRSVSWYQQTPGQGLQFLFEYFSETQRNKGNFPGRFSGRQFSNSRSEMNVSTLELGDSALYLCASSRLRLAEEAYFGPGTRLTVT.

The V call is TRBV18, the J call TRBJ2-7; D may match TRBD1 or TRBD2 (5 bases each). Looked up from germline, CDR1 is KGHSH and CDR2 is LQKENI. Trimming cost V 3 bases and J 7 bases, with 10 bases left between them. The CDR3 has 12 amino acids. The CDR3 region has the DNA TGTGCCAGCTCACCCCTCGGGACGGAGCAGTACTTC. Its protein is CASSPLGTEQYF.

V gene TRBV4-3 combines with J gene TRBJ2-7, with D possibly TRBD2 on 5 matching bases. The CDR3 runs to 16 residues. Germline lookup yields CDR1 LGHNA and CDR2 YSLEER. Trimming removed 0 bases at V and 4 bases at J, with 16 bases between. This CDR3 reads CASSQDGRAHFYEQYF. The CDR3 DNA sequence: TGCGCCAGCAGCCAAGATGGGCGGGCCCACTTTTACGAGCAGTACTTC.

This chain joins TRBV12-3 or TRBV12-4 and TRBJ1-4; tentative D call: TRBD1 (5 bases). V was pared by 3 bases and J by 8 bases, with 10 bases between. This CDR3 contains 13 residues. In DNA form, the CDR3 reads TGTGCCAGCAGTTTCCCGGGGACCGAAAAACTGTTTTTT. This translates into CASSFPGTEKLFF.

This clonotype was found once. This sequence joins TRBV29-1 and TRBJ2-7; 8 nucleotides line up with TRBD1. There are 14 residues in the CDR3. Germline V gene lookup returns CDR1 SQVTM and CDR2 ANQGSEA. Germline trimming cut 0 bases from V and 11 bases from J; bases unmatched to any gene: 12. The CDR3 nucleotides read TGCAGCGTTGAAGAGGGGGACAGGCCTAGGTCGAAGTACTTC. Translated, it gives CSVEEGDRPRSKYF.

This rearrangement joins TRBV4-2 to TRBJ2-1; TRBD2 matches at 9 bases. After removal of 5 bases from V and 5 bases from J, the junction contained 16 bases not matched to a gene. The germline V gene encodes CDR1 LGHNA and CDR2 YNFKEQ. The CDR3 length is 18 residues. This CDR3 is CASSGGGELAGLNNEQFF. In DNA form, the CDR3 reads TGTGCCAGCAGCGGGGGTGGGGAACTAGCGGGTTTGAACAATGAGCAGTTCTTC.

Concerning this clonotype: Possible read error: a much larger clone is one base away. The CDR3 DNA sequence: TGTGCCAGCAGCTTAGCTCCAAACAATGAGCAGTACTTC. Translated, it gives CASSLAPNNEQYF. The chain couples TRBV7-2 to TRBJ2-7; D gene uncertain. Germline lookup yields CDR1 SGHTA and CDR2 FQGNSA. This CDR3 is built from 13 residues. V dropped 0 bases and J dropped 7 bases, with 10 bases sitting between them.

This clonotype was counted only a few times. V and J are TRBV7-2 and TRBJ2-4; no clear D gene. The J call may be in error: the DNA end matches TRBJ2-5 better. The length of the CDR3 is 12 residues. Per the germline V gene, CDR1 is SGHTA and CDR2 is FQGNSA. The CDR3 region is CASRLTTETQYF. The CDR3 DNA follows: TGTGCCAGCAGACTCACTACCGAGACCCAGTACTTC.

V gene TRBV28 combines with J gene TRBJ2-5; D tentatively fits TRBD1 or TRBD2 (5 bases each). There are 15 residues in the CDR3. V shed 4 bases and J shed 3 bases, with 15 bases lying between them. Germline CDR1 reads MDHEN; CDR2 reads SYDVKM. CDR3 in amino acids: CASSSSGTAEETQYF. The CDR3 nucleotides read TGTGCCAGCAGTTCCTCCGGGACGGCGGAAGAGACCCAGTACTTC.

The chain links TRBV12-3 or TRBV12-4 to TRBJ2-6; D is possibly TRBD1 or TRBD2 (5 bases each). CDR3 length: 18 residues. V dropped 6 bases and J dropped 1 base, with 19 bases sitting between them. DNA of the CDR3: TGTGCCAGCAGCCTACGAACGGGGCCAGCTTCTGGGGCCAACGTCCTGACTTTC. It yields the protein CASSLRTGPASGANVLTF.

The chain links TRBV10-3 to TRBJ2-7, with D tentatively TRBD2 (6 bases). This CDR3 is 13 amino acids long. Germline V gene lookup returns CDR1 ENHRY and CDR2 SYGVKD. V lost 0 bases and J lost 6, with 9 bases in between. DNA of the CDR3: TGTGCCATCAGTGAGTCGGGAGGAGGCGAGCAGTACTTC. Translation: CAISESGGGEQYF.

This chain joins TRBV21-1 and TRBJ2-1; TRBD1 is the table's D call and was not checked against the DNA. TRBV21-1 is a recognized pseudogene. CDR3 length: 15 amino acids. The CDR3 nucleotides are TGTGCCAGCAGCAAAGGGGGATCCGGGGGCAATGAGCAGTTCTTC. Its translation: CASSKGGSGGNEQFF.

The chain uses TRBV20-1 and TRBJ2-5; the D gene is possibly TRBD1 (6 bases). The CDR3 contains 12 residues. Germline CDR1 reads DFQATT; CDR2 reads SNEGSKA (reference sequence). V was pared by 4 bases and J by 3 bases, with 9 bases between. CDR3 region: CSAKTGEETQYF. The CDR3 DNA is TGCAGTGCTAAGACAGGTGAAGAGACCCAGTACTTC.

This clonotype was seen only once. The CDR3: CASSLVGGGGGSSYEQYF. CDR3 nucleotides: TGTGCCAGCAGCTTAGTGGGAGGTGGCGGGGGAAGCTCCTACGAGCAGTACTTC. The rearrangement joins TRBV7-2 to TRBJ2-7; 7 nucleotides agree with TRBD2. The V gene's germline CDR1 is SGHTA and CDR2 FQGNSA. This CDR3 contains 18 residues. Germline trimming cut 1 base from V and 0 bases from J; bases unmatched to any gene: 12.

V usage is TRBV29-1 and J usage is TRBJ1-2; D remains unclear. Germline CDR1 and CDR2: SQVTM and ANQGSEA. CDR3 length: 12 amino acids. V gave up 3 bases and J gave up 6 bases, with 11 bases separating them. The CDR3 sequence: CSVDRQEDGYTF. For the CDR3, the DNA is TGCAGCGTTGACAGGCAGGAAGATGGCTACACCTTC.

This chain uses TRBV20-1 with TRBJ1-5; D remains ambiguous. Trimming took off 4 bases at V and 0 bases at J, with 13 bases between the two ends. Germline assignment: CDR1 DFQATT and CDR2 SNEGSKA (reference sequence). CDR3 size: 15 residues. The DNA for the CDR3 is TGCAGTGCTACCCGTGTACGGTATAGCAATCAGCCCCAGCATTTT. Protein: CSATRVRYSNQPQHF.

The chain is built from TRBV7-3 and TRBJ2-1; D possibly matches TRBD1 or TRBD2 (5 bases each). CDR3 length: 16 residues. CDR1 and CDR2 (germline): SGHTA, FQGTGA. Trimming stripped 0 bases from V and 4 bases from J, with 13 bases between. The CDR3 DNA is TGTGCCAGCAGCTTAACCGGGACGCCTGGATACAATGAGCAGTTCTTC. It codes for CASSLTGTPGYNEQFF.

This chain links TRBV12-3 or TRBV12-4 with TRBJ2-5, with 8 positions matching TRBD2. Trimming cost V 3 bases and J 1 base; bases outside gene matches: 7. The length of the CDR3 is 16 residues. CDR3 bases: TGTGCCAGCAGTTTTAAGAGCGGGGGACTCCAAGAGACCCAGTACTTC. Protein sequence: CASSFKSGGLQETQYF.

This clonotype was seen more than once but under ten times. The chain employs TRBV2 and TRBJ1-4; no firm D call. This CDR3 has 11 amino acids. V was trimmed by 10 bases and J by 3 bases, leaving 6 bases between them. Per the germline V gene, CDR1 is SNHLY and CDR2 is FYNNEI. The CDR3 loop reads CAIGANEKLFF. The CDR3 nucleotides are TGTGCCATCGGCGCTAATGAAAAACTGTTTTTT.

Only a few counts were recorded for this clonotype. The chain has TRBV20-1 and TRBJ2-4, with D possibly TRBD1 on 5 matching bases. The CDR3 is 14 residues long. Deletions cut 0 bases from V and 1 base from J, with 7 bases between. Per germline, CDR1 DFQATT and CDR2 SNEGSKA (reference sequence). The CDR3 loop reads CSARDNRAKNIQYF. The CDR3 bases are TGCAGTGCTAGAGATAACAGGGCCAAAAACATTCAGTACTTC.

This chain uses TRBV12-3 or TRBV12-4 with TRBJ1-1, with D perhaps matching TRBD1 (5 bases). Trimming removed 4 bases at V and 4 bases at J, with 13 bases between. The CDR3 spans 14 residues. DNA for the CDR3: TGTGCCAGCAGTTGGGCGGGGCCGGGCACTGAAGCTTTCTTT. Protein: CASSWAGPGTEAFF.

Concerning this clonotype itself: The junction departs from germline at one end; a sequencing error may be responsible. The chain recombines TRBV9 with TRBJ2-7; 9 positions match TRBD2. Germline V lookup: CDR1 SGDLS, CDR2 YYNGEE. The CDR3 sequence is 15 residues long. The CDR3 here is CASSPTGTSSHEQYF. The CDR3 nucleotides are TGTGCCAGCAGCCCAACCGGGACTAGCTCCCACGAGCAGTACTTC. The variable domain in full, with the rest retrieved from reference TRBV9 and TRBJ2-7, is DSGVTQTPKHLITATGQRVTLRCSPRSGDLSVYWYQQSLDQGLQFLIQYYNGEERAKGNILERFSAQQFPDLHSELNLSSLELGDSALYFCASSPTGTSSHEQYFGPGTRLTVT.

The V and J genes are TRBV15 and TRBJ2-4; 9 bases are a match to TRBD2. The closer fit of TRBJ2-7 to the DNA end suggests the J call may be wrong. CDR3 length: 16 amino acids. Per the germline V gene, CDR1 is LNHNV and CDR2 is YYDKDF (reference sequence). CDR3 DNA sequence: TGTGCCACCAGCAGAGGCGGGGGGGAAATCGGCTACGAGCAGTACTTC. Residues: CATSRGGGEIGYEQYF.

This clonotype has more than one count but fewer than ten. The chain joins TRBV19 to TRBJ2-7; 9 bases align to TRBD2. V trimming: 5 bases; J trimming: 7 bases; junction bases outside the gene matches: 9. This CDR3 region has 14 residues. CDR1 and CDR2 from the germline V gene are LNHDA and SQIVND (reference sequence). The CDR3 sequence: CASSLAGGPNEQYF. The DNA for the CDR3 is TGTGCCAGTAGTCTGGCGGGGGGGCCTAATGAGCAGTACTTC.

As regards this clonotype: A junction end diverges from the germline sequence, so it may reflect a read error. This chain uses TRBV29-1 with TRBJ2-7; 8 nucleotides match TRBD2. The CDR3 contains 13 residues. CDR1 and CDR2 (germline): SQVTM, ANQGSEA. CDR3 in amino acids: CGVGWGLAYEQYF. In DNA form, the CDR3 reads TGCGGCGTCGGGTGGGGACTAGCCTACGAGCAGTACTTC.

The CDR3 DNA sequence: TGTGCCTGCCGCAATGACTATAATTCACCCCTCCACTTT. This translates into CACRNDYNSPLHF. The V and J genes are TRBV30 and TRBJ1-6; no firm D call. The V end was cut by 6 bases, the J end by 3 bases, with 9 bases between. This CDR3 is 13 amino acids long. Germline V gene lookup returns CDR1 GTSNPN and CDR2 SVGIG (reference sequence).

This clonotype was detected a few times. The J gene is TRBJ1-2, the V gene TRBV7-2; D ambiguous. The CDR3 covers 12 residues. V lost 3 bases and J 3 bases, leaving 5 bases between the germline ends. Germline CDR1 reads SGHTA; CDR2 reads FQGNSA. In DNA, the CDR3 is TGTGCCAGCAGCTTCCACGACTATGGCTACACCTTC. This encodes CASSFHDYGYTF.

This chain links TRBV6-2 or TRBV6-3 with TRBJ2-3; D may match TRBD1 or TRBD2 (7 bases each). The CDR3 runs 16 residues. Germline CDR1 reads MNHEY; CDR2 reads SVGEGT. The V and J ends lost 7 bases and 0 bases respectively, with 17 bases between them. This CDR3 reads CASTLRRGGSTDTQYF. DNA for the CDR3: TGTGCCAGCACCCTTCGCAGGGGGGGTAGCACAGATACGCAGTATTTT.